In its sample, the clone carrying this TCR beta chain was seen many times. The antigen remains unidentified. Amplification of TCR beta CDR3 regions used RNA as the template. The study used the HTBI primer set for a first-round RT-PCR of the TCR CDR3. TCRdb re-analysed the multiplex PCR reads in MiXCR, keeping a single row per CDR3 protein. The top ten clones hold under 45% of a sample with a few hundred thousand distinct CDR3 sequences, roughly 19% of them seen once. V lost 0 bases, J lost 1 base, and 4 bases lay in between. The germline gives CDR1 SGDLS, CDR2 YYNGEE. The CDR3 runs 13 residues. The data are from a study of T cells in Graves' hyperthyroidism and ophthalmopathy. General study findings and limits: Also found in blood were most expanded thyroid clonotypes above 0.001.

Uncontrolled infection, other autoimmune disease, pregnancy or lactation excluded patients. Source material: blood. This receptor was obtained from a man aged 45-65 years with Graves' ophthalmopathy. The chain combines TRBV9 with TRBJ1-1; D call uncertain. CDR3: CASSVGRNTEAFF. CDR3 nucleotide sequence: TGTGCCAGCAGCGTAGGGAGGAACACTGAAGCTTTCTTT. Combining the CDR3 with reference TRBV9 and TRBJ1-1 gives the whole variable domain DSGVTQTPKHLITATGQRVTLRCSPRSGDLSVYWYQQSLDQGLQFLIQYYNGEERAKGNILERFSAQQFPDLHSELNLSSLELGDSALYFCASSVGRNTEAFFGQGTRLTVV.